This TCR beta chain is from a study of shared clonotypes between healthy human individuals. Sequencing used immunoSEQ multiplex PCR; TCRdb keeps in-frame clones, though not all of them. The sample shows millions of clones, around 94% of them seen only once. Every one of the donors was a Caucasian adult that lived in Nashville, Tennessee. V was pared by 3 bases and J by 2 bases, with 12 bases between. The CDR3 contains 14 residues. Germline CDR1 is SGDLS and CDR2 is YYNGEE. The chain employs TRBV9 and TRBJ2-7; D is undetermined. This TCR derives from a man between 18 and 35 years old in good health. Specimen: naive CD4+ T cells sorted from blood. Subset in this sample: CD45RA+ positively selected. CDR3 sequence: CASSADGVPYEQYF. The CDR3 DNA reads as TGTGCCAGCAGCGCGGATGGGGTACCCTACGAGCAGTACTTC.